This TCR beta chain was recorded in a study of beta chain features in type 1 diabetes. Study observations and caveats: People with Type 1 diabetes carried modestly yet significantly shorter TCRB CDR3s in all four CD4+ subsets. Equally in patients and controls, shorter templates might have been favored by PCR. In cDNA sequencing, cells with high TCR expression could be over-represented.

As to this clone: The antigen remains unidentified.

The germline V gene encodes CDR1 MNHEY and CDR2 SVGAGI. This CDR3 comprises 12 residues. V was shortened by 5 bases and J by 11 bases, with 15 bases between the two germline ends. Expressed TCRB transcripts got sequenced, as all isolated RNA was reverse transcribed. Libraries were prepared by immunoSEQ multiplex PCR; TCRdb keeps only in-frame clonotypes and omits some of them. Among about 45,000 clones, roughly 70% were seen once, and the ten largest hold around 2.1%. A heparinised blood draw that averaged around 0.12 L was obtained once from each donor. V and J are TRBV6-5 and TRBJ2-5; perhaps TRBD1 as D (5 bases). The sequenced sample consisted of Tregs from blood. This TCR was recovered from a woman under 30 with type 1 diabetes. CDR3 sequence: CASSQQGGEQYF. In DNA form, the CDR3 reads TGTGCCAGCAGTCAGCAGGGTGGTGAGCAGTACTTC.